The clone carrying this TCR beta chain was counted only a few times. TCRdb redid the calling of the 5' RACE reads with MiXCR, one entry per CDR3 protein. The sample holds over 50,000 distinct CDR3 sequences, about 5.9% seen once. Deletions cut 0 bases from V and 2 bases from J, with 13 bases between. This CDR3 spans 17 amino acids. Germline CDR1 WNHNN, CDR2 SYGVQD (reference sequence). The data are from a study of spatial heterogeneity in lung cancer. The time point: sample taken at primary tumor resection. V gene TRBV10-1 combines with J gene TRBJ2-2; a weak D match, TRBD2 (5 bases). The sequence was collected from a female donor with early-stage non-small cell lung cancer. Sequenced material: PBMCs, taken at surgery. CDR3 loop: CASSESRAASNTGELFF. The CDR3 DNA is TGCGCCAGCAGTGAGTCGAGGGCTGCATCAAACACCGGGGAGCTGTTTTTT.